This T cell receptor beta chain was sequenced for a study of blood T cell repertoires in COVID-19. Study as a whole: The origin of the acute and convalescent COVID-19 samples was the United States, Italy and Spain.

Living in under 30 US areas, the participants were between about 18 and 95 years of age. Each participant's cohort was designated according to participant-reported clinical history. Using immunoSEQ multiplex PCR, the repertoire was profiled, and TCRdb retains in-frame clones only, with some absent. The sample has over 200,000 clones; approximately 81% are singletons. The sequence was collected from a woman between 50 and 59 years old with acute COVID-19. Input material: PBMCs or T cells enriched from blood (not recorded which).

The CDR3 spells CASSLVGSIAGELFF. The CDR3 nucleotides read TGCGCCAGCAGCTTGGTCGGGAGTATCGCCGGGGAGCTGTTTTTT. V and J are TRBV5-1 and TRBJ2-2; D is perhaps TRBD2 (6 bases). Germline V lookup: CDR1 SGHRS, CDR2 YFSETQ. CDR3 size: 15 residues. Trimming removed 0 bases from V and 6 bases from J, with 12 bases in between.